A single sample gave rise to the 16 T cell receptor beta chains below, sequenced in a study of radiotherapy plus CTLA-4 blockade in lung cancer. Clones were read by immunoSEQ multiplex PCR, and TCRdb kept only the in-frame ones, dropping some. The sample shows about 49,000 clones, approximately 85% of them seen only once. The sample consisted of peripheral blood, taken from a patient treated with radiotherapy plus ipilimumab. The receptors derive from a human donor with non-small cell lung cancer whose response to radiotherapy plus ipilimumab could not be evaluated.

The rearrangement uses TRBV5-1 and TRBJ2-7, with 7 bases matching TRBD1. Trimming took 1 base from V and 2 from J; bases not matched to a gene: 3. Per the germline V gene, CDR1 is SGHRS and CDR2 is YFSETQ. The CDR3 covers 14 residues. The chain's CDR3 is CASSLRGGTYEQYF. CDR3 coding DNA: TGCGCCAGCAGCTTGCGAGGGGGCACCTACGAGCAGTACTTC.

The V and J genes are TRBV28 and TRBJ1-2, with D perhaps matching TRBD1 (5 bases). Germline V CDR1 and CDR2: MDHEN, SYDVKM. This CDR3 has 13 amino acids. Trimming took 1 base from V and 6 from J, leaving 9 bases between them. CDR3 amino acids: CASSLLAGDGYTF. As DNA, the CDR3 is TGTGCCAGCAGTTTATTAGCGGGGGATGGCTACACCTTC.

This chain connects TRBV5-4 to TRBJ2-7, with TRBD1 matching 9 bases. V was clipped by 0 bases and J by 5 bases; unmatched bases: 6. CDR3 length: 15 amino acids. Germline CDR1 SGHNT, CDR2 YYREEE (reference sequence). The DNA of the CDR3 is TGTGCCAGCAGCTTGGGAGGGGACAGGGTACACGAGCAGTACTTC. Encoded protein: CASSLGGDRVHEQYF.

CDR3 DNA: TGTGCCAGCAGCTTGACAGGACCAGGAGACTATGGCTACACCTTC. Protein sequence: CASSLTGPGDYGYTF. This chain uses TRBV7-2 with TRBJ1-2, with D maybe TRBD1 (6 bases). The germline V gene encodes CDR1 SGHTA and CDR2 FQGNSA. This CDR3 is built from 15 residues. V was trimmed by 3 bases and J by 3 bases, leaving 14 bases between them.

The rearrangement links TRBV6-1 to TRBJ2-7; D gene unclear. The V gene's germline CDR1 is MNHNS and CDR2 SASEGT. The CDR3 is 14 residues long. V was cut by 3 bases and J by 3 bases, with 12 bases left in between. CDR3 coding DNA: TGTGCCAGCAGTGATCGAGAACTCTACTACGAGCAGTACTTC. Encoded protein: CASSDRELYYEQYF.

The chain is built from TRBV11-2 and TRBJ2-7, with 11 bases that match TRBD1. This CDR3 has 15 amino acids. Germline V gene lookup returns CDR1 SGHAT and CDR2 FQNNGV. V lost 2 bases and J lost 7; bases outside the gene matches: 7. This chain's CDR3 is CASSLTGQGAGEQYF. DNA for the CDR3: TGTGCCAGCAGCTTAACTGGACAGGGGGCGGGGGAGCAGTACTTC.

The CDR3 region has the DNA TGCGCCAGCAGCCAAGGACAGGAGGAGCATTTT. Its translation is CASSQGQEEHF. V and J are TRBV4-1 and TRBJ1-5, with D possibly matching TRBD1 (6 bases). The CDR3 is made up of 11 amino acids. Germline CDR1 is MGHRA and CDR2 is YSYEKL. Trimming cost V 1 base and J 14 bases, with 9 bases left between them.

This sequence joins TRBV6-6 and TRBJ2-7; D is undetermined. Germline CDR1 and CDR2: MNHNY and SVGAGI (reference sequence). The CDR3 runs 13 residues. Trimming took off 7 bases at V and 3 bases at J, with 13 bases between the two ends. The CDR3 DNA sequence: TGTGCCAGCATCCGGTCAGGTCTCTACGAGCAGTACTTC. Its protein is CASIRSGLYEQYF.

A few counts support this clone. The rearrangement links TRBV7-2 to TRBJ2-3; 9 bases fit TRBD2. CDR1 is SGHTA, CDR2 FQGNSA, per germline. The CDR3 totals 16 residues. V gave up 0 bases and J gave up 5 bases; unmatched junction bases: 6. The CDR3, as DNA: TGTGCCAGCAGCTTAGCCGGCGGGAGGGTGGGAGATACGCAGTATTTT. Translating it yields CASSLAGGRVGDTQYF.

As regards this clone: A junction end diverges from the germline sequence, so it may reflect a read error. The chain uses TRBV5-6 and TRBJ2-2; the match to TRBD1 covers 7 bases. The CDR3 runs 15 residues. CDR1 and CDR2 from the germline V gene are SGHDT and YYEEEE. The CDR3 nucleotides are TGTGCCAGCAGTTTGGGACAGTGGAACACCGGGGAGCTGTTTTTT. It encodes CASSLGQWNTGELFF.

V gene TRBV2 combines with J gene TRBJ1-1, with D maybe TRBD1 (5 bases). The CDR3 loop spans 14 amino acids. The germline V gene encodes CDR1 SNHLY and CDR2 FYNNEI. V lost 6 bases and J lost 4, with 15 bases in between. The CDR3 protein is CASRTVKGGTEAFF. The CDR3 region has the DNA TGTGCCAGCAGGACAGTTAAGGGCGGCACTGAAGCTTTCTTT.

This chain uses TRBV5-5 with TRBJ1-2; 7 nucleotides match TRBD1. Germline V gene lookup returns CDR1 SGHKS and CDR2 YYEKEE (reference sequence). The CDR3 length is 15 residues. The V gene end was trimmed by 0 bases and the J gene end by 2 bases; junction bases not matched to a gene: 4. The CDR3 DNA sequence: TGTGCCAGCAGCTTGGGGGACAGTACAAACTATGGCTACACCTTC. This encodes CASSLGDSTNYGYTF.

This clone was counted a single time. J is TRBJ2-1 and V is TRBV28, with 11 bases fitting TRBD2. V lost 6 bases to trimming and J lost 3 bases; unmatched junction nucleotides: 4. This CDR3 has 15 amino acids. Germline values: CDR1 MDHEN, CDR2 SYDVKM. CDR3 bases: TGTGCCAGCAGGTTTCTAGCGGGAGGCTACAATGAGCAGTTCTTC. It is translated as CASRFLAGGYNEQFF.

This rearrangement joins TRBV19 to TRBJ1-2, with D hard to call. Between the trimmed V and J ends, which lost 3 bases and 2 bases, there was a span of 7 bases. This CDR3 is built from 13 residues. The germline V gene has CDR1 LNHDA and CDR2 SQIVND (reference sequence). For the CDR3, the DNA is TGTGCCAGTAGTATCGACTCCAACTATGGCTACACCTTC. Translating it yields CASSIDSNYGYTF.

This chain uses TRBV28 with TRBJ1-3; 9 bases are a match to TRBD1. CDR1 and CDR2 (germline): MDHEN, SYDVKM. CDR3 size: 14 residues. Trimming cost V 8 bases and J 4 bases; bases outside gene matches: 6. The CDR3 is CASSGQGTGNTIYF. In DNA, the CDR3 is TGTGCCAGCTCAGGACAGGGGACGGGAAACACCATATATTTT.

The chain links TRBV28 to TRBJ2-1, with 8 bases aligning to TRBD1. The V segment lost 4 bases and the J segment 7 bases; nucleotides outside the gene matches: 18. Germline lookup yields CDR1 MDHEN and CDR2 SYDVKM. This CDR3 has 18 amino acids. Written as DNA, the CDR3 is TGTGCCAGCAGTTCCCACCCGACCGGGACAGGTAACTCAAATGAGCAGTTCTTC. Translation gives CASSSHPTGTGNSNEQFF.